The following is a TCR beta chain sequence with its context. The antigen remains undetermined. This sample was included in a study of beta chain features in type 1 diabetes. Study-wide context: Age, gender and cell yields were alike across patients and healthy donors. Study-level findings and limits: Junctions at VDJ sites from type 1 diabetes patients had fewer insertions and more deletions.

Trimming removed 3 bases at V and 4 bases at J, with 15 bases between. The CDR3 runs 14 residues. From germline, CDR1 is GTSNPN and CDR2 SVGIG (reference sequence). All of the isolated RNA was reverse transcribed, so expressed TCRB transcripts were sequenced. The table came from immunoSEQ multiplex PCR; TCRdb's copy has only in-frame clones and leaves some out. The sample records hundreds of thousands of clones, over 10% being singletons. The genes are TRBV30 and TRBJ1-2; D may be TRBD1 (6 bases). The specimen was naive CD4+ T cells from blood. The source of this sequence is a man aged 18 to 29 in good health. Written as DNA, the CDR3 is TGTGCCTGGAGATGGGGGCTGACTACCTATGGCTACACCTTC. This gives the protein CAWRWGLTTYGYTF.